The next 9 T cell receptor beta chains were all read from a single sample in a study of response to subunit inactivated influenza vaccine (dated by TCRdb to the late 2010s). Library method: RT-PCR. For sequencing, an Illumina HiSeq 2500 was employed. TCRdb cleaned the public reads at Q25 with fastp, built clones with MiXCR and kept in-frame beta chains. Every entry covers one CDR3 protein and lists the most common genes and DNA from its rows. For this sample the table gives about 780,000 distinct CDR3 sequences, of which approximately 17% were detected only once. Together, the top ten hold roughly 10% of the sample. Source: PBMCs from blood, taken about 5 days after vaccination. The receptors here all came from a middle-aged man who received an inactivated influenza vaccine. Donor details come from another sample of the same person, matched by shared clones.

This clonotype was found once. The CDR3 is CASRRERLNTGELFF. CDR3 nucleotide sequence: TGTGCCAGCAGGAGGGAGCGCCTGAACACCGGGGAGCTGTTTTTT. The genes are TRBV28 and TRBJ2-2, with TRBD2 as a possible D gene (5 bases). Germline V lookup: CDR1 MDHEN, CDR2 SYDVKM. The CDR3 totals 15 residues. V gave up 6 bases and J gave up 1 base, with 12 bases separating them.

The chain has TRBV12-3 or TRBV12-4 and TRBJ1-6; a weak D match, TRBD1 (5 bases). Trimming cost V 6 bases and J 10 bases, with 10 bases left between them. The CDR3 has 12 amino acids. The CDR3 here is CASRMGRSPLHF. For the CDR3, the DNA is TGTGCCAGCAGGATGGGACGCTCACCCCTCCACTTT.

This chain uses TRBV4-1 with TRBJ2-1; D unresolved. This CDR3 comprises 16 residues. From germline, CDR1 is MGHRA and CDR2 YSYEKL. V was pared by 1 base and J by 0 bases, with 10 bases between. The CDR3 loop reads CASSQVDIVSYNEQFF. Here the CDR3 DNA reads TGCGCCAGCAGCCAAGTAGATATAGTCTCCTACAATGAGCAGTTCTTC.

This clonotype has more than one count but fewer than ten. This sequence joins TRBV28 and TRBJ2-5; 7 nucleotides agree with TRBD1. This CDR3 has 14 residues. CDR1 is MDHEN, CDR2 SYDVKM, per germline. Losses at the gene ends were 5 bases for V and 2 bases for J; bases not matched to a gene: 5. The DNA for the CDR3 is TGTGCCAGCAGTGAGGGACAGCGACAAGAGACCCAGTACTTC. This encodes CASSEGQRQETQYF. The whole variable domain, remainder taken from reference TRBV28 and TRBJ2-5, is DVKVTQSSRYLVKRTGEKVFLECVQDMDHENMFWYRQDPGLGLRLIYFSYDVKMKEKGDIPEGYSVSREKKERFSLILESASTNQTSMYLCASSEGQRQETQYFGPGTRLLVL.

A few counts support this clonotype. V gene TRBV4-1 combines with J gene TRBJ2-2; D tentatively fits TRBD1 or TRBD2 (5 bases each). Germline CDR1 and CDR2: MGHRA and YSYEKL. The CDR3 consists of 22 residues. Trimming removed 4 bases at V and 0 bases at J, with 30 bases between. The CDR3 is CASSLGLQYGTDQTSNTGELFF. CDR3 DNA: TGCGCCAGCAGCCTCGGTCTTCAATACGGGACGGACCAGACTTCGAACACCGGGGAGCTGTTTTTT.

The rearrangement links TRBV2 to TRBJ1-1; 7 bases line up with TRBD1. CDR3 length: 15 amino acids. With V trimmed by 3 bases and J by 2 bases, 6 bases remained unmatched. The germline V gene has CDR1 SNHLY and CDR2 FYNNEI. The CDR3 region has the DNA TGTGCCAGCAGTGACTACAGGGGCCCAAACACTGAAGCTTTCTTT. Protein sequence: CASSDYRGPNTEAFF.

This clonotype occurred many times. The chain combines TRBV12-3 or TRBV12-4 with TRBJ1-1; D is undetermined. CDR3 length: 11 amino acids. The V end was cut by 6 bases, the J end by 7 bases, with 9 bases between. CDR3 DNA: TGTGCCAGCAGATTGGGCCTTGAAGCTTTCTTT. Translation: CASRLGLEAFF.

The chain combines TRBV4-2 with TRBJ2-1; 9 bases are shared with TRBD2. The junction had 7 bases not matched to a gene; V was cut back by 0 bases and J by 7 bases. CDR1 is LGHNA, CDR2 YNFKEQ, per germline. CDR3 length equals 16 residues. The CDR3 here is CASSQDRSGRINEQFF. CDR3 DNA: TGTGCCAGCAGCCAAGATCGGAGCGGGAGGATTAATGAGCAGTTCTTC.

This clonotype was seen at least ten times. The genes are TRBV20-1 and TRBJ2-4; the D is unclear. V was shortened by 3 bases and J by 4 bases, with 10 bases between the two germline ends. Per the germline V gene, CDR1 is DFQATT and CDR2 is SNEGSKA (reference sequence). The CDR3 contains 13 residues. The DNA for the CDR3 is TGCAGTGCTAGCTTAGGGAATAAAAACATTCAGTACTTC. It specifies CSASLGNKNIQYF.